The 9 T cell receptor beta chains reported below all come from one sample, sequenced in a study of blood T cell repertoires in COVID-19. The repertoire was sequenced with immunoSEQ multiplex PCR; TCRdb's copy has only in-frame clones and lacks some. The sample comprises around 70,000 clones, about 92% of which are singletons, and approximately 1.5% rests with the top ten. Sequencing was performed on peripheral blood. Receptors were obtained from a man aged 50 or older with acute or convalescent COVID-19.

Regarding this clone: The junction shows a germline mismatch at one end, possibly a read error. CDR3 protein: CASSLDREGEQYF. CDR3 in DNA: TGTGCCAGTAGTTTAGACAGGGAAGGGGAGCAGTACTTC. The chain carries TRBV19 and TRBJ2-7, with 7 bases identical to TRBD1. CDR3 size: 13 residues. Germline V CDR1 and CDR2: LNHDA, SQIVND (reference sequence).

CDR3 region: CASSPQGAYYNEQFF. DNA for the CDR3: TGTGCCAGCAGTCCTCAGGGCGCCTATTACAATGAGCAGTTCTTC. V gene TRBV5-4 combines with J gene TRBJ2-1; maybe TRBD1 (5 bases). Per germline, CDR1 SGHNT and CDR2 YYREEE (reference sequence). The CDR3 covers 15 residues. Trimming pared 5 bases from V and 4 bases from J, leaving 16 bases between.

J is TRBJ2-4 and V is TRBV27; 7 bases are a match to TRBD1. The V segment lost 6 bases and the J segment 0 bases; nucleotides outside the gene matches: 11. Germline values: CDR1 MNHEY, CDR2 SMNVEV (reference sequence). The CDR3 runs to 17 residues. The CDR3, as DNA: TGTGCCAGCAGAAACGACAGGGCCTATCTAGCCAAAAACATTCAGTACTTC. Protein: CASRNDRAYLAKNIQYF.

The chain joins TRBV7-8 to TRBJ1-5; D might be TRBD1 (6 bases). Trimming stripped 3 bases from V and 6 bases from J, with 15 bases between. Germline V CDR1 and CDR2: SGHVS, FQNEAQ. CDR3 length: 15 residues. DNA of the CDR3: TGTGCCAGCAGCTTGGGCAGGGAGGGGGGTCAGCCCCAGCATTTT. Residues: CASSLGREGGQPQHF.

The chain carries TRBV2 and TRBJ1-5; no clear D gene. CDR3 size: 14 residues. Germline CDR1 reads SNHLY; CDR2 reads FYNNEI. V gave up 4 bases and J gave up 0 bases, with 7 bases separating them. The CDR3 loop reads CASSVSYSNQPQHF. For the CDR3, the DNA is TGTGCCAGCAGTGTTTCTTATAGCAATCAGCCCCAGCATTTT. Using reference TRBV2 and TRBJ1-5 for the parts outside the CDR3, the full variable domain is EPEVTQTPSHQVTQMGQEVILRCVPISNHLYFYWYRQILGQKVEFLVSFYNNEISEKSEIFDDQFSVERPDGSNFTLKIRSTKLEDSAMYFCASSVSYSNQPQHFGDGTRLSIL.

The genes are TRBV18 and TRBJ2-2; D is uncertain. Germline CDR1 and CDR2: KGHSH and LQKENI. CDR3 length: 16 amino acids. Trimming cost V 6 bases and J 4 bases, with 18 bases left between them. CDR3 DNA sequence: TGTGCCAGCTCCGCGTCAGGCCCGCTGGTCACCGGGGAGCTGTTTTTT. Translating gives CASSASGPLVTGELFF. Together with reference TRBV18 and TRBJ2-2, the CDR3 gives the full variable domain: NAGVMQNPRHLVRRRGQEARLRCSPMKGHSHVYWYRQLPEEGLKFMVYLQKENIIDESGMPKERFSAEFPKEGPSILRIQQVVRGDSAAYFCASSASGPLVTGELFFGEGSRLTVL.

The rearrangement uses TRBV5-4 and TRBJ2-3; D is ambiguous. Trimming took off 5 bases at V and 6 bases at J, with 13 bases between the two ends. CDR3 length: 13 residues. Germline V gene lookup returns CDR1 SGHNT and CDR2 YYREEE (reference sequence). CDR3 DNA: TGTGCCAGCAGGCCGATCACACAGGATACGCAGTATTTT. Translating it yields CASRPITQDTQYF.

The V and J genes are TRBV10-3 and TRBJ1-4; 7 bases align to TRBD1. The V and J ends lost 10 bases and 3 bases, in that order; junction bases with no gene match: 5. The CDR3 runs to 13 residues. The V gene's germline CDR1 is ENHRY and CDR2 SYGVKD. CDR3 DNA sequence: TGTGCCAGCCGGGACAGTGCTAATGAAAAACTGTTTTTT. It yields the protein CASRDSANEKLFF.

The genes are TRBV7-9 and TRBJ2-3; TRBD2 matches 13 bases. There are 17 residues in the CDR3. Losses at the gene ends were 9 bases for V and 0 bases for J; bases not matched to a gene: 9. Germline V lookup: CDR1 SEHNR, CDR2 FQNEAQ (reference sequence). The CDR3 spells CASMTSGRIHSTDTQYF. CDR3 bases: TGTGCCAGTATGACTAGCGGGAGGATACATAGCACAGATACGCAGTATTTT.